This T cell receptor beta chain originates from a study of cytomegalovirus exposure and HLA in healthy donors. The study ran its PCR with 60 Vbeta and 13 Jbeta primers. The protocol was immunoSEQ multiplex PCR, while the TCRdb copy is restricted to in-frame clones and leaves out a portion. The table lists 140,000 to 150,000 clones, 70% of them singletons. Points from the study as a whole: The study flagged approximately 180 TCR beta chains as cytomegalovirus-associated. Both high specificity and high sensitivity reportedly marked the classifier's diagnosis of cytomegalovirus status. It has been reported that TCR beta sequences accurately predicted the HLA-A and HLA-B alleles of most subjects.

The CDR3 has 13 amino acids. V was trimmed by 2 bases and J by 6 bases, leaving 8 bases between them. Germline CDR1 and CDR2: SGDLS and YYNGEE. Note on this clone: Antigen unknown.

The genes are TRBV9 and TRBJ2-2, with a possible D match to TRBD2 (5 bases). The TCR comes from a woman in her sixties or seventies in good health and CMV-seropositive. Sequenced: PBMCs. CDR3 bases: TGTGCCAGCAGCGTTAGCGTCGCCGGGGAGCTGTTTTTT. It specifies CASSVSVAGELFF.